Included here is one T cell receptor (beta chain) sequence, with context. The antigen is not known. Repertoires were generated with immunoSEQ multiplex PCR, while TCRdb's copy carries only in-frame clones and drops some. The repertoire consists of roughly 150,000 clones, with more than 75% occurring once and the leading ten covering 3.1%. This record belongs to a study of T cell responses to AZD1222 COVID-19 vaccine. General study points: Females outnumbered males among donors, who were mostly white British; clonal diversity was possibly underestimated.

The V and J ends lost 9 bases and 4 bases respectively, with 13 bases between them. The CDR3 has 13 residues. Germline V gene sequence: CDR1 LNHDA, CDR2 SQIVND (reference sequence). This TCR was sampled from an adult who received the AZD1222 COVID-19 vaccine. V is TRBV19 and J is TRBJ1-3, with D tentatively TRBD1 (6 bases). Specimen: peripheral blood, collected 28 days after the second AZD1222 dose. CDR3 DNA: TGTGCCAGCCACAGGGTAGGAGGAAACACCATATATTTT. It encodes CASHRVGGNTIYF. The full variable domain, with the rest looked up from reference TRBV19 and TRBJ1-3, is DGGITQSPKYLFRKEGQNVTLSCEQNLNHDAMYWYRQDPGQGLRLIYYSQIVNDFQKGDIAEGYSVSREKKESFPLTVTSAQKNPTAFYLCASHRVGGNTIYFGEGSWLTVV.